This T cell receptor beta chain came from a study of T cells in Graves' hyperthyroidism and ophthalmopathy. This clonotype was picked up many times. The CDR3 loop spans 15 amino acids. The V gene's germline CDR1 is KGHDR and CDR2 SFDVKD. Trimming stripped 3 bases from V and 8 bases from J, with 15 bases between. There were TCR beta CDR3 regions amplified from RNA transcripts. Initially, a first-round RT-PCR of the TCR CDR3 employed the HTBI primer set. TCRdb processed the multiplex PCR reads anew with MiXCR; each CDR3 protein has one entry. This sample carries approximately 590,000 distinct CDR3 sequences, more than 15% of them seen once, and the ten largest clones take around 7.3%.

Sequencing was done on a sample of blood. V usage is TRBV24-1 and J usage is TRBJ2-2; the D call may be TRBD1 or TRBD2 (5 bases each). This TCR was sampled from a woman aged 30 to 39 with Graves' hyperthyroidism. The CDR3 bases are TGTGCCACCAGTGATACGGGACCAGATGGAGGGGAGCTGTTTTTT. It specifies CATSDTGPDGGELFF.